The 12 T cell receptor beta chains given below trace back to one sample, sequenced in a study of T cells after yellow fever vaccination. TCRdb passed the 5' RACE reads through MiXCR, listing each CDR3 protein once. The data contain 150,000 or so distinct CDR3 sequences, about a tenth of them seen just once; the ten biggest clones take up around 40%. The material was CD8+ T cells sorted from PBMCs, obtained 45 days after the yellow fever booster vaccination. The receptors come from a man between 18 and 29 years old who received the YFV17D yellow fever vaccine.

The chain carries TRBV15 and TRBJ2-2; D ambiguous. Trimming removed 0 bases from V and 6 bases from J, with 8 bases in between. CDR3 size: 14 residues. Germline V gives CDR1 LNHNV, CDR2 YYDKDF (reference sequence). In DNA, the CDR3 is TGTGCCACCAGCAGAGACCGGTCTGCCGGGGAGCTGTTTTTT. Protein sequence: CATSRDRSAGELFF.

In nucleotides, the CDR3 is TGTGCCAGCAGTTACTCGTCAGGAGAAGCTTTCTTT. The encoded protein is CASSYSSGEAFF. The V gene is TRBV6-5, the J gene TRBJ1-1; no clear D. V gave up 0 bases and J gave up 8 bases, with 7 bases separating them. The CDR3 loop spans 12 amino acids. CDR1 and CDR2 from the germline V gene are MNHEY and SVGAGI.

This clonotype was found a few times. The V gene is TRBV13, the J gene TRBJ1-1; D unresolved. V shed 4 bases and J shed 6 bases, with 9 bases lying between them. Germline values: CDR1 PRHDT, CDR2 FYEKMQ (reference sequence). The CDR3 extends over 12 amino acids. In nucleotides, the CDR3 is TGTGCCAGCAGCTACGAATGGTCTGAAGCTTTCTTT. Encoded protein: CASSYEWSEAFF.

The table lists this clonotype with a few counts. V gene TRBV4-3 combines with J gene TRBJ1-5; 8 bases match TRBD1. The CDR3 spans 15 residues. CDR1 is LGHNA, CDR2 YSLEER, per germline. V was pared by 2 bases and J by 3 bases, with 3 bases of the junction left unmatched. The CDR3 DNA reads as TGCGCCAGCAGCCAATCCAGGGGGCTCAATCAGCCCCAGCATTTT. Translation: CASSQSRGLNQPQHF.

This clonotype was seen a few times. V gene TRBV29-1 combines with J gene TRBJ2-5; TRBD2 agrees at 8 bases. CDR3 size: 14 residues. Germline assignment: CDR1 SQVTM and CDR2 ANQGSEA. V was clipped by 4 bases and J by 2 bases; unmatched bases: 6. CDR3 DNA sequence: TGCAGCGTTGTCCCTCGGGGGGGACAAGAGACCCAGTACTTC. Amino acids: CSVVPRGGQETQYF.

This clonotype was seen more than once but under ten times. The chain has TRBV4-1 and TRBJ1-2; possibly TRBD1 for D (5 bases). V lost 2 bases and J 1 base, leaving 11 bases between the germline ends. Germline CDR1 MGHRA, CDR2 YSYEKL. The CDR3 is 15 residues long. The CDR3 DNA is TGCGCCAGCAGCCAAATCGGGACCTTTAACTATGGCTACACCTTC. It codes for CASSQIGTFNYGYTF.

This clonotype was picked up a small number of times. V and J are TRBV27 and TRBJ1-2; 7 nucleotides agree with TRBD1. CDR3 length: 16 residues. Germline V CDR1 and CDR2: MNHEY, SMNVEV (reference sequence). V was pared by 3 bases and J by 5 bases, with 12 bases of the junction left unmatched. Here the CDR3 reads CASSLYHRGPDYGYTF. CDR3 DNA sequence: TGTGCCAGCAGTTTGTACCACAGGGGCCCCGATTATGGCTACACCTTC.

This rearrangement joins TRBV4-3 to TRBJ2-1; weak D call: TRBD2 (5 bases). This CDR3 spans 16 amino acids. Trimming took off 0 bases at V and 2 bases at J, with 11 bases between the two ends. The germline gives CDR1 LGHNA, CDR2 YSLEER. CDR3 residues: CASSQDEGATYNEQFF. The CDR3 nucleotides read TGCGCCAGCAGCCAAGATGAGGGTGCCACCTACAATGAGCAGTTCTTC.

This clonotype was recorded many times. This chain links TRBV5-1 with TRBJ2-5; tentative D call: TRBD1 (6 bases). The CDR3 loop spans 15 amino acids. The germline V and J ends were trimmed by 4 bases and 5 bases, with 18 bases remaining between them. Germline CDR1 reads SGHRS; CDR2 reads YFSETQ. CDR3 in amino acids: CASSVRDTREETQYF. The CDR3 DNA reads as TGCGCCAGCAGCGTCCGGGACACTAGGGAGGAGACCCAGTACTTC. The variable domain in full, completed from reference TRBV5-1 and TRBJ2-5, reads KAGVTQTPRYLIKTRGQQVTLSCSPISGHRSVSWYQQTPGQGLQFLFEYFSETQRNKGNFPGRFSGRQFSNSRSEMNVSTLELGDSALYLCASSVRDTREETQYFGPGTRLLVL.

This clonotype has just a few counts. V is TRBV9 and J is TRBJ2-5; the match to TRBD2 covers 10 bases. The germline gives CDR1 SGDLS, CDR2 YYNGEE. CDR3 length: 15 amino acids. J gave up 5 bases and V 1 base, and 5 bases lay outside the gene matches. The CDR3 region is CASSVLAGVGETQYF. Here the CDR3 DNA reads TGTGCCAGCAGCGTACTAGCGGGGGTTGGGGAGACCCAGTACTTC. The full variable domain, in which reference TRBV9 and TRBJ2-5 provide the parts outside the CDR3, is DSGVTQTPKHLITATGQRVTLRCSPRSGDLSVYWYQQSLDQGLQFLIQYYNGEERAKGNILERFSAQQFPDLHSELNLSSLELGDSALYFCASSVLAGVGETQYFGPGTRLLVL.

This clonotype came up many times. The CDR3 coding sequence is TGTGCCAGCAGTTTCCGGTCCCCCCAGCAGCATTTT. Its translation is CASSFRSPQQHF. This chain links TRBV28 with TRBJ1-5; D is unresolved. Germline V gene sequence: CDR1 MDHEN, CDR2 SYDVKM. Trimming pared 3 bases from V and 13 bases from J, leaving 13 bases between. The CDR3 has 12 residues.

This CDR3 is CASSLEAQPQHF. In DNA, the CDR3 is TGTGCCAGCAGCTTAGAGGCCCAGCCCCAGCATTTT. The V call is TRBV7-9, the J call TRBJ1-5; D unresolved. CDR1 and CDR2 (germline): SEHNR, FQNEAQ (reference sequence). V lost 1 base and J lost 7, with 5 bases in between. This CDR3 contains 12 residues.